Described below is a single T cell receptor (beta chain) sequence and its context. Authors' data handling: Estimation of nucleated cell counts was performed using reference gene primer amplification. The table came from immunoSEQ multiplex PCR; TCRdb's copy has only in-frame clones and leaves some out. Clone size and V and J calls were adopted from that table, with D and trimming inferred from the DNA. The table records roughly 200,000 clones, around 90% of them present only once. The V and J ends lost 1 base and 7 bases respectively, with 17 bases between them. This CDR3 comprises 16 residues. CDR1 and CDR2 (germline): SGHDN, FVKESK. This entry belongs to a study of blood T cell repertoires in COVID-19. Study-wide context: The origin of the acute and convalescent COVID-19 samples was the United States, Italy and Spain. The cDNA or gDNA used as material had been derived from T cells, B-cell-depleted T cells, or PBMCs.

This sequence originates from a middle-aged man with acute or convalescent COVID-19. The sample was peripheral blood. V and J are TRBV14 and TRBJ1-5; no definite D call. CDR3 coding DNA: TGTGCCAGCAGCCAAGTCCGGGATGGCTCTGCACAGCCCCAGCATTTT. Protein product: CASSQVRDGSAQPQHF.